These 23 T cell receptor beta chains were all obtained from the same sample, sequenced in a study of early T cells in non-severe SARS-CoV-2 infection. From the 5' RACE reads, TCRdb called clonotypes with MiXCR, one entry per CDR3 protein. The sample yields under 60,000 distinct CDR3 sequences, 7.5% to 9% seen once. The specimen comprised whole blood, sampled at baseline. All receptors come from an adult who was a healthcare worker with PCR-confirmed SARS-CoV-2 infection or an uninfected control (not recorded which).

In DNA form, the CDR3 reads TGTGCCAGCAGTTTCGTAGGACAATATAATTCACCCCTCCACTTT. It translates to CASSFVGQYNSPLHF. The V call is TRBV12-3 or TRBV12-4, the J call TRBJ1-6, with D perhaps matching TRBD1 (5 bases). V dropped 3 bases and J dropped 4 bases, with 10 bases sitting between them. There are 15 residues in the CDR3.

This clonotype was counted ten times or more. This chain uses TRBV7-2 with TRBJ1-1; D is uncertain. V lost 6 bases, J lost 1 base, and 6 bases lay in between. Germline values: CDR1 SGHTA, CDR2 FQGNSA. CDR3 size: 12 residues. The CDR3 protein is CASRRQNTEAFF. CDR3 bases: TGTGCCAGCAGAAGACAGAACACTGAAGCTTTCTTT.

The gene calls are TRBV15 and TRBJ2-1; 10 bases map to TRBD2. V shed 0 bases and J 7 bases; nucleotides not matched to a gene: 6. The CDR3 is 16 amino acids. Germline CDR1 LNHNV, CDR2 YYDKDF (reference sequence). CDR3 protein: CATSREAAGGRNEQFF. DNA of the CDR3: TGTGCCACCAGCAGAGAAGCAGCGGGAGGGCGGAATGAGCAGTTCTTC.

The CDR3 spells CASSPLPTVPVKSGANVLTF. DNA of the CDR3: TGCGCCAGCAGCCCCCTCCCGACAGTTCCCGTGAAATCTGGGGCCAACGTCCTGACTTTC. The chain has TRBV4-1 and TRBJ2-6; a possible D gene is TRBD1 (5 bases). This CDR3 region has 20 residues. V lost 4 bases to trimming and J lost 1 base, with 23 bases between them. The germline gives CDR1 MGHRA, CDR2 YSYEKL.

The sample holds a few counts of this clonotype. V usage is TRBV2 and J usage is TRBJ1-2; unclear D gene. The germline CDR1 and CDR2 sequences are SNHLY and FYNNEI. This CDR3 has 12 amino acids. V gave up 3 bases and J gave up 7 bases, with 9 bases separating them. CDR3 amino acids: CASSDPRGGYTF. The CDR3 bases are TGTGCCAGCAGTGACCCTCGTGGTGGCTACACCTTC.

There are a few counts of this clonotype. The chain combines TRBV5-1 with TRBJ1-1, with 8 bases matching TRBD1. Trimming at V came to 3 bases and at J to 4 bases, leaving 5 bases not matched to a gene. This CDR3 has 14 amino acids. From germline, CDR1 is SGHRS and CDR2 YFSETQ. CDR3 residues: CASSSQGAGTEAFF. CDR3 nucleotides: TGCGCCAGCAGCTCGCAGGGGGCCGGCACTGAAGCTTTCTTT.

The chain has TRBV7-2 and TRBJ1-6, with D uncertain. V was shortened by 1 base and J by 6 bases, with 16 bases between the two germline ends. Per the germline V gene, CDR1 is SGHTA and CDR2 is FQGNSA. The CDR3 is 17 amino acids. CDR3 nucleotides: TGTGCCAGCAGCTTAGTCGCCGGTCTAGCTTCTAATTCACCCCTCCACTTT. It encodes CASSLVAGLASNSPLHF.

This clonotype has a handful of counts. The chain combines TRBV27 with TRBJ1-4; D perhaps matches TRBD1 (6 bases). CDR1 is MNHEY, CDR2 SMNVEV, per germline (reference sequence). V lost 8 bases, J lost 0 bases, and 16 bases lay in between. The CDR3 runs to 16 residues. The CDR3, as DNA: TGTGCCAGCCGCAGACAGGCGGTTGCAACTAATGAAAAACTGTTTTTT. Translating gives CASRRQAVATNEKLFF.

The rearrangement links TRBV6-1 to TRBJ2-1; D not resolved. This CDR3 contains 14 residues. Germline V gene lookup returns CDR1 MNHNS and CDR2 SASEGT. V dropped 1 base and J dropped 7 bases, with 11 bases sitting between them. CDR3 bases: TGTGCCAGCAGTGAAGTAGGTGCAGTGAATGAGCAGTTCTTC. Its translation: CASSEVGAVNEQFF.

The gene calls are TRBV5-5 and TRBJ1-3; D ambiguous. V was shortened by 5 bases and J by 0 bases, with 15 bases between the two germline ends. The CDR3 is made up of 16 amino acids. The germline V gene encodes CDR1 SGHKS and CDR2 YYEKEE (reference sequence). The CDR3 here is CASRIIGADSGNTIYF. The CDR3 DNA follows: TGTGCCAGCAGAATCATAGGTGCGGACTCTGGAAACACCATATATTTT. The full variable domain, its missing parts supplied by reference TRBV5-5 and TRBJ1-3, is DAGVTQSPTHLIKTRGQQVTLRCSPISGHKSVSWYQQVLGQGPQFIFQYYEKEERGRGNFPDRFSARQFPNYSSELNVNALLLGDSALYLCASRIIGADSGNTIYFGEGSWLTVV.

The chain joins TRBV27 to TRBJ2-7, with TRBD2 as a possible D gene (5 bases). Germline V lookup: CDR1 MNHEY, CDR2 SMNVEV (reference sequence). Trimming shortened V by 0 bases and J by 7 bases, and 10 bases separated the two germline ends. The CDR3 covers 13 residues. In nucleotides, the CDR3 is TGTGCCAGCAGTTTATCGTTTCCGGGGGAGCAGTACTTC. This codes for CASSLSFPGEQYF.

There are many counts of this clonotype. Here the CDR3 DNA reads TGCAGCGTTGAGGGGACAGGGAATGGCTACACCTTC. This codes for CSVEGTGNGYTF. This chain uses TRBV29-1 with TRBJ1-2; 9 bases agree with TRBD1. CDR3 size: 12 residues. The germline V gene encodes CDR1 SQVTM and CDR2 ANQGSEA. Trimming at V came to 3 bases and at J to 6 bases, leaving 2 bases not matched to a gene. The variable domain in full, with the rest retrieved from reference TRBV29-1 and TRBJ1-2, is SAVISQKPSRDICQRGTSLTIQCQVDSQVTMMFWYRQQPGQSLTLIATANQGSEATYESGFVIDKFPISRPNLTFSTLTVSNMSPEDSSIYLCSVEGTGNGYTFGSGTRLTVV.

Many counts were recorded for this clonotype. J is TRBJ2-7 and V is TRBV6-6; 7 bases line up with TRBD2. Germline values: CDR1 MNHNY, CDR2 SVGAGI (reference sequence). The V and J ends lost 4 bases and 4 bases, in that order; junction bases with no gene match: 7. CDR3 length: 14 amino acids. The CDR3 DNA is TGTGCCAGCAGTTCATCTAGCGGTGGATACGAGCAGTACTTC. It translates to CASSSSSGGYEQYF.

This chain uses TRBV6-2 or TRBV6-3 with TRBJ2-2; D not certain. Looked up from germline, CDR1 is MNHEY and CDR2 is SVGEGT. The CDR3 extends over 14 amino acids. Trimming cost V 7 bases and J 7 bases, with 16 bases left between them. CDR3 in amino acids: CASKVGTVIGELFF. Written as DNA, the CDR3 is TGTGCCAGCAAGGTGGGCACGGTAATCGGGGAGCTGTTTTTT.

The table lists this clonotype with many counts. The gene calls are TRBV7-8 and TRBJ2-2; 11 nucleotides align to TRBD2. J lost 0 bases, V lost 5 bases, and 5 bases had no gene match. The CDR3 has 17 residues. Germline V gene data show CDR1 as SGHVS and CDR2 as FQNEAQ. CDR3 region: CASSLLLAGANTGELFF. The CDR3 bases are TGTGCCAGCAGCCTATTACTAGCGGGGGCGAACACCGGGGAGCTGTTTTTT.

There are a few counts of this clonotype. This chain connects TRBV28 to TRBJ1-1, with D unresolved. Per germline, CDR1 MDHEN and CDR2 SYDVKM. V was trimmed by 1 base and J by 11 bases, leaving 11 bases between them. This CDR3 spans 12 amino acids. For the CDR3, the DNA is TGTGCCAGCAGTTTATATTCTCTCGGGGCTTTCTTT. Translation: CASSLYSLGAFF.

This clonotype came up a few times. V gene TRBV18 combines with J gene TRBJ1-3; D unresolved. With 3 bases removed from V and 0 bases from J, the gap between germline ends came to 6 bases. Germline V CDR1 and CDR2: KGHSH, LQKENI. The length of the CDR3 is 14 residues. CDR3 sequence (DNA): TGTGCCAGCTCACCGACGGACTCTGGAAACACCATATATTTT. Its translation: CASSPTDSGNTIYF. Full variable domain (missing parts from reference TRBV18 and TRBJ1-3): NAGVMQNPRHLVRRRGQEARLRCSPMKGHSHVYWYRQLPEEGLKFMVYLQKENIIDESGMPKERFSAEFPKEGPSILRIQQVVRGDSAAYFCASSPTDSGNTIYFGEGSWLTVV.

This clonotype has ten or more counts. The J gene is TRBJ2-2, the V gene TRBV30, with 9 bases aligning to TRBD1. Looked up from germline, CDR1 is GTSNPN and CDR2 is SVGIG (reference sequence). The J segment lost 1 base and the V segment lost 5 bases, leaving 2 bases of the junction unmatched. This CDR3 spans 14 amino acids. The DNA of the CDR3 is TGTGCCTGGGGACAGGGGTTGAACACCGGGGAGCTGTTTTTT. The encoded protein is CAWGQGLNTGELFF.

This clonotype came up a few times. The chain couples TRBV18 to TRBJ1-1, with D perhaps TRBD1 (5 bases). V lost 0 bases and J 6 bases, leaving 11 bases between the germline ends. Germline assignment: CDR1 KGHSH and CDR2 LQKENI. The CDR3 contains 14 residues. The CDR3 reads CASSPPEGLAEAFF. The CDR3 DNA reads as TGTGCCAGCTCACCACCGGAGGGGTTGGCTGAAGCTTTCTTT.

As for this clonotype: The junction departs from germline at one end; a sequencing error may be responsible. The chain has TRBV6-5 and TRBJ1-6, with 10 bases matching TRBD1. The CDR3 has 16 amino acids. Germline CDR1 is MNHEY and CDR2 is SVGAGI. The CDR3 coding sequence is TGTGCCAGCAGTACCCTTGGACAGGGGGTTGCATCACCCATCCACTTT. Amino acids: CASSTLGQGVASPIHF.

This clonotype was picked up many times. The CDR3 here is CAWISGTGKAFF. The DNA of the CDR3 is TGTGCCTGGATAAGTGGCACAGGGAAAGCTTTCTTT. This chain uses TRBV30 with TRBJ1-1; weak D call: TRBD1 (6 bases). The CDR3 consists of 12 residues. Trimming removed 4 bases at V and 9 bases at J, with 15 bases between. Germline V gene data show CDR1 as GTSNPN and CDR2 as SVGIG (reference sequence).

The CDR3 bases are TGTGCCAGCAGTGCCAGGGCCACAGATACGCAGTATTTT. Translated: CASSARATDTQYF. The chain is built from TRBV2 and TRBJ2-3, with D maybe TRBD1 (5 bases). CDR3 length: 13 amino acids. V lost 4 bases and J 2 bases, leaving 7 bases between the germline ends. Germline V CDR1 and CDR2: SNHLY, FYNNEI.

The chain has TRBV7-9 and TRBJ2-2, with 7 bases fitting TRBD2. This CDR3 contains 15 residues. The ends lost 5 bases at V and 6 bases at J; junction bases unmatched: 9. Germline loops: CDR1 SEHNR, CDR2 FQNEAQ (reference sequence). CDR3: CASSRAGERAGELFF. In DNA, the CDR3 is TGTGCCAGCAGCCGCGCGGGGGAGAGGGCCGGGGAGCTGTTTTTT. The full variable domain, completed using reference TRBV7-9 and TRBJ2-2, is DTGVSQNPRHKITKRGQNVTFRCDPISEHNRLYWYRQTLGQGPEFLTYFQNEAQLEKSRLLSDRFSAERPKGSFSTLEIQRTEQGDSAMYLCASSRAGERAGELFFGEGSRLTVL.